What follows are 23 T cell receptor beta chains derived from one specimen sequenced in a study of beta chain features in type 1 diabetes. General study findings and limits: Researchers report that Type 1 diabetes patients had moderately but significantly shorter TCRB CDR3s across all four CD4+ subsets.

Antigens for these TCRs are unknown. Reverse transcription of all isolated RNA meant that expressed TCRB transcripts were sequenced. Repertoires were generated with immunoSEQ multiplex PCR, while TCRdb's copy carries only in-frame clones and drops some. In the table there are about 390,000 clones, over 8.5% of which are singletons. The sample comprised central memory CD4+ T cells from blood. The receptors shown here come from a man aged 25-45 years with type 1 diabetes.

CDR3 amino acids: CASSRTNQPQHF. The DNA for the CDR3 is TGTGCCAGTTCTCGCACGAACCAGCCCCAGCATTTT. The chain couples TRBV19 to TRBJ1-5; D gene ambiguous. Trimming pared 8 bases from V and 7 bases from J, leaving 12 bases between. Germline CDR1 LNHDA, CDR2 SQIVND (reference sequence). The CDR3 is 12 residues long.

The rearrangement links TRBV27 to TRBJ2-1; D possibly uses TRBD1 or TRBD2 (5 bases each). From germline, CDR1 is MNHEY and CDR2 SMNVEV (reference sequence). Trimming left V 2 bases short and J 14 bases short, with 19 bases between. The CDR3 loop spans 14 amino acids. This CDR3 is CASSLGLSGPREFF. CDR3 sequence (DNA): TGTGCCAGCAGTTTAGGTTTAAGCGGCCCCAGGGAGTTCTTC.

This CDR3 reads CASSGQGVMNTEAFF. The CDR3 DNA sequence: TGTGCCAGCAGTGGACAGGGGGTGATGAACACTGAAGCTTTCTTT. The V and J genes are TRBV2 and TRBJ1-1; 9 nucleotides match TRBD1. Per the germline V gene, CDR1 is SNHLY and CDR2 is FYNNEI. The CDR3 covers 15 residues. J was trimmed by 0 bases and V by 4 bases; bases with no gene match: 3.

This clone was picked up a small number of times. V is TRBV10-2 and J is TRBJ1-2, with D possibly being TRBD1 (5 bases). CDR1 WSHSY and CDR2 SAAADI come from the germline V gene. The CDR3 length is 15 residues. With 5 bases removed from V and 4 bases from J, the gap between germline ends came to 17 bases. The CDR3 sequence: CASSIDMGRGYGYTF. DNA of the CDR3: TGCGCCAGCAGTATTGACATGGGGCGAGGCTATGGCTACACCTTC.

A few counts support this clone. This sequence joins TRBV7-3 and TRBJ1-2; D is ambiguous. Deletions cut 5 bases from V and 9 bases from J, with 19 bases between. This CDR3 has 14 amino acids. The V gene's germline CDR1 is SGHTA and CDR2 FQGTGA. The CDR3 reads CASSLLSRQMSYTF. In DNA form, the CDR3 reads TGTGCCAGCAGCCTCTTATCCCGGCAGATGAGCTACACCTTC.

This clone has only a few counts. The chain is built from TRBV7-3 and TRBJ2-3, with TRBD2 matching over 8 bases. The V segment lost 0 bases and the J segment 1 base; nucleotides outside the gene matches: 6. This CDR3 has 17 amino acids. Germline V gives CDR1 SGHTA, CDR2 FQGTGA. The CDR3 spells CASSLTSASGRTDTQYF. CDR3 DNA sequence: TGTGCCAGCAGCTTAACGTCGGCTAGCGGGCGCACAGATACGCAGTATTTT.

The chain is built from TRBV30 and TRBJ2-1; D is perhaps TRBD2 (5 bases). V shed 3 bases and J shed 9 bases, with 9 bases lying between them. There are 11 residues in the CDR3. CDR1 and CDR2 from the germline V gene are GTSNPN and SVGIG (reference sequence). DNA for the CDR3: TGTGCCTGGAGGAGGGTTGGTGAGCAGTTCTTC. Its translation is CAWRRVGEQFF.

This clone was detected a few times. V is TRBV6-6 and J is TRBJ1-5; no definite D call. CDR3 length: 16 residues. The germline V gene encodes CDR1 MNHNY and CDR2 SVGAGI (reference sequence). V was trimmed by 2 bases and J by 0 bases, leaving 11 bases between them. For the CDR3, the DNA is TGTGCCAGCAGTTACGGGCAGGTTTATAGCAATCAGCCCCAGCATTTT. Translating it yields CASSYGQVYSNQPQHF.

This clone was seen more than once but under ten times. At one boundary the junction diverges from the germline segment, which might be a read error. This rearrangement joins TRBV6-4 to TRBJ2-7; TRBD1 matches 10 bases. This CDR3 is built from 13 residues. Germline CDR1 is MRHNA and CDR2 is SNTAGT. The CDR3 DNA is TGTGCCAGCAGCGGGGACAGGGGAGGGATGCAGCACTTC. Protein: CASSGDRGGMQHF.

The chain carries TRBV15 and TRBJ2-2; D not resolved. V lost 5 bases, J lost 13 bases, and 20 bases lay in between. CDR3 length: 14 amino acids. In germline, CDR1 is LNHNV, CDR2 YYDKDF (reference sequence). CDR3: CATSPKTGISGLFF. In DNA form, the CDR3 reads TGTGCCACCAGCCCGAAAACCGGAATTTCAGGGCTGTTTTTT.

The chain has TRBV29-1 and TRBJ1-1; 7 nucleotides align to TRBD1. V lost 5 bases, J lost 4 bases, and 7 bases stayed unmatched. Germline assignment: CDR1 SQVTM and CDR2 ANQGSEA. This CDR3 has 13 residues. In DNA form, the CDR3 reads TGCAGCGTTAGACTGGGGACAGCCACTGAAGCTTTCTTT. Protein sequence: CSVRLGTATEAFF.

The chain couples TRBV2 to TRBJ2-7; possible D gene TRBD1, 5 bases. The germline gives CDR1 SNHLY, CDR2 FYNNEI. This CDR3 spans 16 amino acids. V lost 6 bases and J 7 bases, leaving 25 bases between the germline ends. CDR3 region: CASRSGAWRETHEQYF. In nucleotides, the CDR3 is TGTGCCAGCAGGTCTGGGGCCTGGCGAGAAACGCATGAGCAGTACTTC.

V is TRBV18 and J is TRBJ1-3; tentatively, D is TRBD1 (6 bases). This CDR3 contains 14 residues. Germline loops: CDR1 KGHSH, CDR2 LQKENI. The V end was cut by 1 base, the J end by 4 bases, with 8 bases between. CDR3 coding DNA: TGTGCCAGCTCACCACGACAGGCAGGAAACACCATATATTTT. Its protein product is CASSPRQAGNTIYF.

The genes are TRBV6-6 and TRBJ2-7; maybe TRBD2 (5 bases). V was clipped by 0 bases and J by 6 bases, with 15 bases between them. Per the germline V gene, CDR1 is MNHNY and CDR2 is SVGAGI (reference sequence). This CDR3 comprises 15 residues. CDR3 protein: CASSYSRGGGAEQYF. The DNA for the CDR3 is TGTGCCAGCAGTTACTCGAGAGGAGGCGGCGCCGAGCAGTACTTC.

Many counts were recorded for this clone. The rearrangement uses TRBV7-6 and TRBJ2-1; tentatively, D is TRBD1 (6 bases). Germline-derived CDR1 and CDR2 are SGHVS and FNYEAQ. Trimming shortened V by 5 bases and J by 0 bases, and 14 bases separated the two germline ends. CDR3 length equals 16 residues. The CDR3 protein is CASSDDQGISYNEQFF. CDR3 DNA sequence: TGTGCCAGCAGCGACGATCAGGGGATCTCCTACAATGAGCAGTTCTTC.

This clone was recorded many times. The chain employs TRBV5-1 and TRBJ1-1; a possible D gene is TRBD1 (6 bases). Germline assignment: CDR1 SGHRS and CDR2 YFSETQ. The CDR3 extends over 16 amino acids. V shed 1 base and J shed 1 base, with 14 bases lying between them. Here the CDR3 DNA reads TGCGCCAGCAGCTTGCCACAAACAGGGTCGAACACTGAAGCTTTCTTT. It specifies CASSLPQTGSNTEAFF.

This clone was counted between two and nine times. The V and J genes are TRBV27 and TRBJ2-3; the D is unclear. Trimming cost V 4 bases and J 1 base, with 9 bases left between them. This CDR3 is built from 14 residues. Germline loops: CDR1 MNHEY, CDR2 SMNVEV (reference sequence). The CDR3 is CASSSPRGTDTQYF. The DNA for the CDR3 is TGTGCCAGCAGTTCCCCTCGTGGCACAGATACGCAGTATTTT.

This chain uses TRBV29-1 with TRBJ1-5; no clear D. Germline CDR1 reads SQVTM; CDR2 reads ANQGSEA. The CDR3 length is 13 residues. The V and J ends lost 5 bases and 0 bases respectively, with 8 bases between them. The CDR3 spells CSVIRDSNQPQHF. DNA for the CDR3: TGCAGCGTTATTAGGGATAGCAATCAGCCCCAGCATTTT.

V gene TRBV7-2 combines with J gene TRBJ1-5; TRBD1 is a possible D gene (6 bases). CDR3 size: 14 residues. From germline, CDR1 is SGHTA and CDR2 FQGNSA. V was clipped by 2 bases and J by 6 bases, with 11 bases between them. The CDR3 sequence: CASSLQGWGQPQHF. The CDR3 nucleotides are TGTGCCAGCAGCTTACAGGGGTGGGGTCAGCCCCAGCATTTT.

CDR3 DNA: TGTGCCAGCAGTGAGGGCAGGGGGCAGTACTTC. It yields the protein CASSEGRGQYF. The chain joins TRBV6-5 to TRBJ2-7; tentative D call: TRBD1 (6 bases). CDR1 and CDR2 (germline): MNHEY, SVGAGI. The CDR3 has 11 residues. V shed 5 bases and J shed 9 bases, with 11 bases lying between them.

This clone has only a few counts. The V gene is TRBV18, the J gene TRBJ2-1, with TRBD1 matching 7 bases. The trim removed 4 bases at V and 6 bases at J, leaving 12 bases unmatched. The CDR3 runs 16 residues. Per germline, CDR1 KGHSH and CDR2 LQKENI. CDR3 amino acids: CASSQPDRVSVNEQFF. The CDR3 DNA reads TGTGCCAGCTCACAACCCGACAGGGTTTCCGTCAATGAGCAGTTCTTC.

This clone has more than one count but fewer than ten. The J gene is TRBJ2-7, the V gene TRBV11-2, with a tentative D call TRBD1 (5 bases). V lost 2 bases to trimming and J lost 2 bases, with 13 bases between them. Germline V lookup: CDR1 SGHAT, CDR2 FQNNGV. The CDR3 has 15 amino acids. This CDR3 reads CASSLIPGQAYEQYF. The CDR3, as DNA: TGTGCCAGCAGCTTAATCCCAGGACAAGCCTACGAGCAGTACTTC.

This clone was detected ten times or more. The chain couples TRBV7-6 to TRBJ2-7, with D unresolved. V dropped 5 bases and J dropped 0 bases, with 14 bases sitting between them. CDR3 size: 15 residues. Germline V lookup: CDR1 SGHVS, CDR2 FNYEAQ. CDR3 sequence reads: CASSPLGYSSYEQYF. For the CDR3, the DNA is TGTGCCAGCAGCCCCCTCGGGTATAGCTCCTACGAGCAGTACTTC.